Each of the 20 T cell receptor beta chains below was sequenced from the same sample in a study of blood T cell repertoires in COVID-19 (dated by TCRdb to 2020 to 2022). The protocol used for the library was the immunoSEQ multiplex PCR assay. Entries here come from immuneACCESS through TCRdb and include only in-frame sequences with V and J called. Some clones fail to appear in such tables; in the studies checked, an unresolved V gene covers under half of the shortfall, and the cause of the remainder is unknown. Within this sample are 65,000 to 70,000 clones, with approximately 86% of them counted one time only. Jointly, the top ten make up over 4% of the sample. Sample: peripheral blood. Source of these receptors: a man aged 50 to 60 with acute or convalescent COVID-19.

The V call is TRBV7-9, the J call TRBJ2-1; 9 nucleotides agree with TRBD2. V dropped 5 bases and J dropped 4; count of bases not matched to a gene: 9. The CDR3 has 16 residues. The germline V gene has CDR1 SEHNR and CDR2 FQNEAQ (reference sequence). The DNA for the CDR3 is TGTGCCAGCAGCCCTGAGCTAGCGGGACCGTACAATGAGCAGTTCTTC. Amino acid sequence: CASSPELAGPYNEQFF.

The gene calls are TRBV7-9 and TRBJ1-2; 8 positions match TRBD1. The CDR3 is made up of 15 amino acids. With 5 bases clipped from V and 5 bases from J, the junction kept 10 bases outside the gene matches. Germline V lookup: CDR1 SEHNR, CDR2 FQNEAQ (reference sequence). In DNA form, the CDR3 reads TGTGCCAGCAGCCCGAGGGACAGGTCACGGTATGGCTACACCTTC. This translates into CASSPRDRSRYGYTF. Using reference TRBV7-9 and TRBJ1-2 for the parts outside the CDR3, the full variable domain is DTGVSQNPRHKITKRGQNVTFRCDPISEHNRLYWYRQTLGQGPEFLTYFQNEAQLEKSRLLSDRFSAERPKGSFSTLEIQRTEQGDSAMYLCASSPRDRSRYGYTFGSGTRLTVV.

CDR3 region: CASRFSSGANVLTF. In nucleotides, the CDR3 is TGTGCCAGTAGGTTTAGCTCTGGGGCCAACGTCCTGACTTTC. The rearrangement uses TRBV19 and TRBJ2-6; D call uncertain. Germline values: CDR1 LNHDA, CDR2 SQIVND (reference sequence). Trimming took off 6 bases at V and 0 bases at J, with 6 bases between the two ends. The CDR3 covers 14 residues.

The chain is built from TRBV19 and TRBJ2-3, with 8 nucleotides matching TRBD2. The CDR3 is 17 residues long. The V gene's germline CDR1 is LNHDA and CDR2 SQIVND (reference sequence). V lost 3 bases to trimming and J lost 6 bases; unmatched junction nucleotides: 14. CDR3 residues: CASSIPGYSGVTDTQYF. The CDR3 DNA is TGTGCCAGTAGTATCCCGGGTTATAGCGGGGTGACCGATACGCAGTATTTT. Drawing the rest from reference TRBV19 and TRBJ2-3, the complete variable domain is DGGITQSPKYLFRKEGQNVTLSCEQNLNHDAMYWYRQDPGQGLRLIYYSQIVNDFQKGDIAEGYSVSREKKESFPLTVTSAQKNPTAFYLCASSIPGYSGVTDTQYFGPGTRLTVL.

The chain couples TRBV5-4 to TRBJ2-1; perhaps TRBD1 as D (6 bases). V lost 2 bases to trimming and J lost 9 bases, with 15 bases between them. The CDR3 length is 14 residues. Germline V gives CDR1 SGHNT, CDR2 YYREEE (reference sequence). The CDR3 DNA sequence: TGTGCCAGCAGCTTTCGGTCAGGGGCTTCTGAGCAGTTCTTC. Its translation is CASSFRSGASEQFF.

This clone was picked up one time. CDR3 protein: CAVTGGGNTIYF. As DNA, the CDR3 is TGTGCCGTAACAGGGGGCGGAAACACCATATATTTT. This rearrangement joins TRBV10-3 to TRBJ1-3; 9 nucleotides match TRBD1. The trim removed 11 bases at V and 4 bases at J, leaving 3 bases unmatched. The germline CDR1 and CDR2 sequences are ENHRY and SYGVKD. The CDR3 has 12 residues.

This sequence joins TRBV6-5 and TRBJ1-2, with TRBD1 identical over 7 bases. CDR1 MNHEY and CDR2 SVGAGI come from the germline V gene. J gave up 4 bases and V 7 bases, and 9 bases lay outside the gene matches. The CDR3 extends over 14 amino acids. This chain's CDR3 is CASTQPGQLYGYTF. DNA for the CDR3: TGTGCCAGCACCCAACCGGGACAGCTCTATGGCTACACCTTC.

The gene calls are TRBV29-1 and TRBJ1-1; 8 nucleotides align to TRBD1. The J segment lost 10 bases and the V segment lost 2 bases, leaving 15 bases of the junction unmatched. CDR3 length: 15 residues. Looked up from germline, CDR1 is SQVTM and CDR2 is ANQGSEA. CDR3 sequence reads: CSVELPWGQGARAFF. CDR3 DNA: TGCAGCGTTGAACTCCCCTGGGGGCAGGGGGCTAGAGCTTTCTTT.

This sequence joins TRBV5-8 and TRBJ1-5; D gene unclear. The CDR3 spans 16 residues. Per germline, CDR1 SGHTS and CDR2 YDEGEE. Trimming cost V 0 bases and J 6 bases, with 16 bases left between them. Here the CDR3 reads CASSLDEGYESQPQHF. The CDR3 DNA reads as TGTGCCAGCAGCTTGGACGAGGGTTATGAGAGTCAGCCCCAGCATTTT.

The chain's CDR3 is CASSFFERGTDTQYF. The CDR3 nucleotides read TGTGCCAGCAGCTTTTTCGAACGGGGCACAGATACGCAGTATTTT. The chain has TRBV11-2 and TRBJ2-3; no clear D gene. V was shortened by 3 bases and J by 1 base, with 11 bases between the two germline ends. This CDR3 contains 15 residues. Germline-derived CDR1 and CDR2 are SGHAT and FQNNGV.

The chain carries TRBV3-1 (or the pseudogene TRBV3-2) and TRBJ2-7, with TRBD2 identical over 8 bases. The germline gives CDR1 LGHDT, CDR2 YNNKEL (reference sequence). Trimming removed 0 bases from V and 2 bases from J; junction bases left unmatched: 15. The CDR3 runs 19 residues. The CDR3 nucleotides read TGTGCCAGCAGCCAAGATGTGGGGATAGCGGGAATAAACCCCTACGAGCAGTACTTC. It yields the protein CASSQDVGIAGINPYEQYF.

The chain uses TRBV2 and TRBJ2-1; D is unresolved. The CDR3 sequence is 11 residues long. Trimming cost V 8 bases and J 5 bases, with 7 bases left between them. CDR1 SNHLY and CDR2 FYNNEI come from the germline V gene. CDR3 residues: CASEMDNEQFF. For the CDR3, the DNA is TGTGCCAGCGAGATGGACAATGAGCAGTTCTTC. Full variable domain (missing parts from reference TRBV2 and TRBJ2-1): EPEVTQTPSHQVTQMGQEVILRCVPISNHLYFYWYRQILGQKVEFLVSFYNNEISEKSEIFDDQFSVERPDGSNFTLKIRSTKLEDSAMYFCASEMDNEQFFGPGTRLTVL.

This chain connects TRBV27 to TRBJ1-4, with D maybe TRBD1 (6 bases). Per the germline V gene, CDR1 is MNHEY and CDR2 is SMNVEV (reference sequence). V was cut by 5 bases and J by 5 bases, with 12 bases left in between. There are 14 residues in the CDR3. The CDR3 reads CASSPTGENEKLFF. CDR3 nucleotide sequence: TGTGCCAGCAGTCCGACAGGAGAGAATGAAAAACTGTTTTTT.

The sample holds a few counts of this clone. The chain is built from TRBV14 and TRBJ1-1; D is possibly TRBD1 (6 bases). This CDR3 region has 14 residues. From germline, CDR1 is SGHDN and CDR2 FVKESK. V was cut by 2 bases and J by 8 bases, with 15 bases left in between. The CDR3 region has the DNA TGTGCCAGCAGCCAAATGACAGGCCGAGGCGAAGCTTTCTTT. Amino acids: CASSQMTGRGEAFF.

This sequence joins TRBV21-1 and TRBJ2-1; the table's D call, TRBD2, was not checked against the DNA. TRBV21-1 is a listed pseudogene. This CDR3 has 12 amino acids. This CDR3 reads CASSPSWVGQFF. CDR3 nucleotide sequence: TGTGCCAGCAGCCCTAGCTGGGTTGGGCAGTTCTTC.

Note on this clone: Within the sample, other DNA sequences also encode this same CDR3. This chain links TRBV7-9 with TRBJ2-7, with a possible D match to TRBD1 (5 bases). Germline-derived CDR1 and CDR2 are SEHNR and FQNEAQ (reference sequence). V was trimmed by 1 base and J by 6 bases, leaving 7 bases between them. This CDR3 region has 12 residues. DNA of the CDR3: TGTGCCAGCAGCTTAGGTAGGGGCGAGCAGTACTTC. Translation gives CASSLGRGEQYF. The variable domain in full, completed from reference TRBV7-9 and TRBJ2-7, reads DTGVSQNPRHKITKRGQNVTFRCDPISEHNRLYWYRQTLGQGPEFLTYFQNEAQLEKSRLLSDRFSAERPKGSFSTLEIQRTEQGDSAMYLCASSLGRGEQYFGPGTRLTVT.

The chain carries TRBV28 and TRBJ2-7; TRBD2 matches 9 bases. In germline, CDR1 is MDHEN, CDR2 SYDVKM. The V segment lost 3 bases and the J segment 1 base; nucleotides outside the gene matches: 16. CDR3 length: 19 amino acids. CDR3 residues: CASSFPSRDGTSSSYEQYF. Written as DNA, the CDR3 is TGTGCCAGCAGTTTCCCATCCAGGGACGGGACTAGCAGTTCCTACGAGCAGTACTTC.

The V gene is TRBV28, the J gene TRBJ2-1, with a possible D match to TRBD2 (6 bases). Trimming took 6 bases from V and 8 from J, leaving 17 bases between them. The germline gives CDR1 MDHEN, CDR2 SYDVKM. CDR3 length: 14 amino acids. The chain's CDR3 is CASSVARRGDEQFF. CDR3 in DNA: TGTGCCAGCAGCGTTGCCCGGCGGGGAGATGAGCAGTTCTTC.

Only a few counts were recorded for this clone. The chain combines TRBV7-9 with TRBJ1-4, with D tentatively TRBD1 (6 bases). The CDR3 has 15 amino acids. Deletions cut 5 bases from V and 6 bases from J, with 16 bases between. Germline V gene sequence: CDR1 SEHNR, CDR2 FQNEAQ (reference sequence). CDR3 loop: CASSLPSGGDEKLFF. The CDR3 DNA follows: TGTGCCAGCAGCCTCCCCAGCGGGGGCGATGAAAAACTGTTTTTT.

The genes are TRBV7-3 and TRBJ2-3, with D perhaps matching TRBD2 (5 bases). This CDR3 has 14 residues. V was trimmed by 0 bases and J by 5 bases, leaving 9 bases between them. The V gene's germline CDR1 is SGHTA and CDR2 FQGTGA. CDR3: CASSLTGAVDTQYF. CDR3 DNA: TGTGCCAGCAGCTTAACGGGAGCCGTAGATACGCAGTATTTT.